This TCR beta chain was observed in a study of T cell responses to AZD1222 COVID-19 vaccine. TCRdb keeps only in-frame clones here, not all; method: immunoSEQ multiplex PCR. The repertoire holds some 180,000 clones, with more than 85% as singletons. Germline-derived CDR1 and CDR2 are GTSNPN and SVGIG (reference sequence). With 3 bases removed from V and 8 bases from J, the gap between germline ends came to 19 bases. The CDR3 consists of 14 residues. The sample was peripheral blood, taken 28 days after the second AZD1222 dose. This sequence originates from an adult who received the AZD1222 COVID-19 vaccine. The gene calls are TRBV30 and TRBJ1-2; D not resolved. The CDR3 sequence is CAWRDPRQLRGYTF. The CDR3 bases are TGTGCCTGGAGAGATCCAAGACAACTGAGGGGCTACACCTTC.